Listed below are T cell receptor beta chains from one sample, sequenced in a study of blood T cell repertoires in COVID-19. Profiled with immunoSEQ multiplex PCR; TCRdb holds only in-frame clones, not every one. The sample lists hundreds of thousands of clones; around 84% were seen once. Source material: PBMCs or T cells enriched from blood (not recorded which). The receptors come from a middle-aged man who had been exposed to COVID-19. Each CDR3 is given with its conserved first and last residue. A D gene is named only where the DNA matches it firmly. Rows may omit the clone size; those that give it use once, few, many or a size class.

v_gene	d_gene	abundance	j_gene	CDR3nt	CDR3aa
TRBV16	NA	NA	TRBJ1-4	TGTGCCAGCAGCCAATCGAGGCAGGGAGGTGAAAAACTGTTTTTT	CASSQSRQGGEKLFF
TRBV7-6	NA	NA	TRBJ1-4	TGTGCCAGCAGCGCCTTACCGGCAACTAATGAAAAACTGTTTTTT	CASSALPATNEKLFF
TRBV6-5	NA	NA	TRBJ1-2	TGTGCCAGCAGGGCCGGCTCCGGGACACTCTATGGCTACACCTTC	CASRAGSGTLYGYTF
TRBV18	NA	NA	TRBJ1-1	TGTGCCAGCTCACAAAACAGGGCGAGGGACACTGAAGCTTTCTTT	CASSQNRARDTEAFF
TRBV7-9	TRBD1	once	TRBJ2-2	TGTGCCACTACCGGGACAGGGGGCCTCATCGGGACCGGGGAGCTGTTTTTT	CATTGTGGLIGTGELFF
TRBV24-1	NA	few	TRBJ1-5	TGTGCCACCAGTTTTGGGGCGCAGTATAGCAATCAGCCCCAGCATTTT	CATSFGAQYSNQPQHF
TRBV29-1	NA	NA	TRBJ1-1	TGCAGCGTCAAGAAGGACACCGAGAACACTGAAGCTTTCTTT	CSVKKDTENTEAFF
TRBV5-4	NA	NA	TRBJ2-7	TGTGCCAGCAGCAACTGGAGAGAGCAGTACTTC	CASSNWREQYF
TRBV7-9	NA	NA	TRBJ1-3	TGTGCCAGCAGCCAAACCACGGGCCGAGGGGGAAACACCATATATTTT	CASSQTTGRGGNTIYF
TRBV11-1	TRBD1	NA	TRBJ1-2	TGTGCCAGCAGCTCGCAAACAGGACAGGACCGCTATGGCTACACCTTC	CASSSQTGQDRYGYTF
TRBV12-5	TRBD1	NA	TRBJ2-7	TGTGCTAGTGGTTTGGTAGGGACAGGGTCCCTTCGGATCCACGAGCAGTACTTC	CASGLVGTGSLRIHEQYF
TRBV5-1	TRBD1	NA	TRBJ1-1	TGCGCCAGCAGCGTTAGACAGGGGGCGGGGACTGAAGCTTTCTTT	CASSVRQGAGTEAFF
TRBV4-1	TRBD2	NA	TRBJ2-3	TGCGCCAGCAGCCGAGCGGGAGAGACAGATACGCAGTATTTT	CASSRAGETDTQYF
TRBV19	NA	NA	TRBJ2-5	TGTGCCAGTAATGACCGGGGGTGGGAGGAGGAGACCCAGTACTTC	CASNDRGWEEETQYF
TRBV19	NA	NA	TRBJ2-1	TGTGCCAGTAGTATCAACTTATTCTCCTACAATGAGCAGTTCTTC	CASSINLFSYNEQFF
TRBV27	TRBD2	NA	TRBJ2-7	TGTGCCAGCAGTTTAGGGGGGGTTTACGAGCAGTACTTC	CASSLGGVYEQYF
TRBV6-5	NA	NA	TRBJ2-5	TGTGCCAGCAGTTACTCGAGCCAGGGAGAGACCCAGTACTTC	CASSYSSQGETQYF
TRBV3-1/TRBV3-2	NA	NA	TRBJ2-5	TGTGCCAGCAGCCAAGACGGGGAGACCCAGTACTTC	CASSQDGETQYF
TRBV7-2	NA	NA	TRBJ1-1	TGTGCCAGCAGCTTTAGGACAGTGAACACTGAAGCTTTCTTT	CASSFRTVNTEAFF
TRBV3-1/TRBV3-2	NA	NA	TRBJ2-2	TGTGCCAGCAGCCAAGGTAGCCACACCGGGGAGCTGTTTTTT	CASSQGSHTGELFF
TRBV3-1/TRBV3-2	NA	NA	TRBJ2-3	TGTGCCAGCAGCCAAGGTTGGGGGGAGATCGTAGATACGCAGTATTTT	CASSQGWGEIVDTQYF
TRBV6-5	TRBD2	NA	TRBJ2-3	TGTGCCAGCACCGATAGGCTAGCGGCAGATACGCAGTATTTT	CASTDRLAADTQYF
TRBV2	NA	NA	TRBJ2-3	TGTGCCAGCAGCGGGGATGCAGATACGCAGTATTTT	CASSGDADTQYF
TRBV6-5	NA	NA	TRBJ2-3	TGTGCCAGCGGGCGGGAATTCGCAGATACGCAGTATTTT	CASGREFADTQYF
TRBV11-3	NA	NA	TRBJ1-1	TGTGCCAGCAGCTCTCACGGGATCTGGGGGCGCGACGATAAGGCTGAAGCTTTCTTT	CASSSHGIWGRDDKAEAFF
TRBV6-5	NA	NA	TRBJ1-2	TGTGCCAGCAGTTACTCCCAGACACTTGGCTACACCTTC	CASSYSQTLGYTF
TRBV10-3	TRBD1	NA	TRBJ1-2	TGTGCCATCAGTGATGGGGCAGGGGGAAATTATGGCTACACCTTC	CAISDGAGGNYGYTF
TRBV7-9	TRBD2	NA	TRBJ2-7	TGTGCCAGCAGCCCACGAGGGAGCGGGAAAGGGGAGCAGTACTTC	CASSPRGSGKGEQYF
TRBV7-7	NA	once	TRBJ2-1	TGTGCTAGCAGCTTATCACAGGATAATGAGCAGTTCTTC	CASSLSQDNEQFF
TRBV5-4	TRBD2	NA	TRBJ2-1	TGTGCCAGCAGCCCAGGGACTAGCGTAAGCACTGAGCAGTTCTTC	CASSPGTSVSTEQFF
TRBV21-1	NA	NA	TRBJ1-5	TGTGCCAGCAGCAAAGGTAACAGGAGCAATCAGCCCCAGCATTTT	CASSKGNRSNQPQHF
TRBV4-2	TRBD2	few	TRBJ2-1	TGTGCCAGCAGCCGAGAAGATAGCGGGAGGGCCAATGAGAATGAGCAGTTCTTC	CASSREDSGRANENEQFF
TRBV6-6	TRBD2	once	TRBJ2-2	TGTGCCAGCGGTACCAGGAGCGGGAGGGCCACCGGGGAGCTGTTTTTT	CASGTRSGRATGELFF
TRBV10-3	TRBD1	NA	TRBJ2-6	TGTGCGACTCGGGACAGGGCGGCTGGGGCCAACGTCCTGACTTTC	CATRDRAAGANVLTF
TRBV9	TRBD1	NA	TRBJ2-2	TGTGCCAGCAGCGTAGATTCCGGACAGGGCTTTGCGAACACCGGGGAGCTGTTTTTT	CASSVDSGQGFANTGELFF
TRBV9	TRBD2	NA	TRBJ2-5	TGTGCCAGCAGCGTAGGTGCCAGCGGGGGTGTCGGAGAGACCCAGTACTTC	CASSVGASGGVGETQYF
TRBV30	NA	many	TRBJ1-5	TGTGCCTGGAGTGTATCGTATACAGGGTCGGGACCTCATCAGCCCCAGCATTTT	CAWSVSYTGSGPHQPQHF
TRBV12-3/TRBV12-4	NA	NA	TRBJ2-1	TGTGCCAGCAGTTTACAGAACATCGTGCAGTTCTTC	CASSLQNIVQFF
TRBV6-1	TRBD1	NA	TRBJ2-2	TGTGCCAGCAGTGACAGGGGGATTAACACCGGGGAGCTGTTTTTT	CASSDRGINTGELFF
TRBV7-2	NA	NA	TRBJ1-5	TGTGCCAGCAGCTTAGGGCGCCTATCGGGGAATCAGCCCCAGCATTTT	CASSLGRLSGNQPQHF